The 9 T cell receptor beta chains presented below share a single source sample, sequenced in a study of blood T cell repertoires in COVID-19. Libraries were prepared by immunoSEQ multiplex PCR; TCRdb keeps only in-frame clonotypes and omits some of them. The sample has tens of thousands of clones; 80% to 90% are singletons. Sequencing was carried out using peripheral blood. The receptor source for this set is a human donor in a cohort sampled during active COVID-19.

The J gene is TRBJ1-6, the V gene TRBV11-1; no reliable D call. With 3 bases removed from V and 6 bases from J, the gap between germline ends came to 6 bases. The V gene's germline CDR1 is SGHAT and CDR2 FQDESV (reference sequence). The CDR3 totals 13 residues. CDR3: CASSFLANSPLHF. Written as DNA, the CDR3 is TGTGCCAGCAGCTTTTTGGCTAATTCACCCCTCCACTTT.

This clone was picked up one time. This chain connects TRBV7-2 to TRBJ2-5; no reliable D call. V was clipped by 1 base and J by 4 bases, with 13 bases between them. This CDR3 has 15 residues. The V gene's germline CDR1 is SGHTA and CDR2 FQGNSA. The DNA of the CDR3 is TGTGCCAGCAGCTTAGGCAGGCAGATCACAGAGACCCAGTACTTC. Its protein product is CASSLGRQITETQYF. Together with reference TRBV7-2 and TRBJ2-5, the CDR3 gives the full variable domain: GAGVSQSPSNKVTEKGKDVELRCDPISGHTALYWYRQSLGQGLEFLIYFQGNSAPDKSGLPSDRFSAERTGGSVSTLTIQRTQQEDSAVYLCASSLGRQITETQYFGPGTRLLVL.

About this clone: One end of the junction fails to match germline, which may point to a read error. The genes are TRBV5-1 and TRBJ2-1; the match to TRBD2 covers 16 bases. The germline CDR1 and CDR2 sequences are SGHRS and YFSETQ. The length of the CDR3 is 16 residues. CDR3 in DNA: TGCGCCAGCAGCCCCTCAGGGACTAGCGGGGGGGCCCAGCCGATCTTC. Its protein is CASSPSGTSGGAQPIF.

The chain carries TRBV11-1 and TRBJ2-3; a possible D gene is TRBD2 (5 bases). With 2 bases removed from V and 2 bases from J, the gap between germline ends came to 11 bases. This CDR3 is 15 amino acids long. Germline assignment: CDR1 SGHAT and CDR2 FQDESV (reference sequence). The CDR3 nucleotides read TGTGCCAGCAGCTTACCGAGGGCGCTCACAGATACGCAGTATTTT. Amino acids: CASSLPRALTDTQYF. Variable domain in full (rest from reference TRBV11-1 and TRBJ2-3): EAEVAQSPRYKITEKSQAVAFWCDPISGHATLYWYRQILGQGPELLVQFQDESVVDDSQLPKDRFSAERLKGVDSTLKIQPAELGDSAMYLCASSLPRALTDTQYFGPGTRLTVL.

This chain uses TRBV28 with TRBJ1-3; D ambiguous. The CDR3 has 14 amino acids. Germline CDR1 reads MDHEN; CDR2 reads SYDVKM. Between the trimmed V and J ends, which lost 3 bases and 2 bases, there was a span of 8 bases. As DNA, the CDR3 is TGTGCCAGCAGTTTGTCGTATACTGGAAACACCATATATTTT. Protein: CASSLSYTGNTIYF.

This chain connects TRBV28 to TRBJ1-2; D uncertain. The CDR3 contains 15 residues. Germline CDR1 reads MDHEN; CDR2 reads SYDVKM. Trimming cost V 1 base and J 0 bases, with 9 bases left between them. The CDR3, as DNA: TGTGCCAGCAGTTTATTGGCCACCGCTAACTATGGCTACACCTTC. Translated, it gives CASSLLATANYGYTF.

The chain joins TRBV11-2 to TRBJ1-2; perhaps TRBD1 as D (6 bases). CDR1 is SGHAT and CDR2 is FQNNGV in the germline V gene. The CDR3 runs 13 residues. The V gene lost 7 bases and the J gene lost 4 bases, with 13 bases spanning the gap. DNA for the CDR3: TGTGCCAGCACAAAGGCCAGGGGCTATGGCTACACCTTC. Translating gives CASTKARGYGYTF. Variable domain in full (rest from reference TRBV11-2 and TRBJ1-2): EAGVAQSPRYKIIEKRQSVAFWCNPISGHATLYWYQQILGQGPKLLIQFQNNGVVDDSQLPKDRFSAERLKGVDSTLKIQPAKLEDSAVYLCASTKARGYGYTFGSGTRLTVV.

This chain joins TRBV5-1 and TRBJ1-3, with TRBD1 identical over 7 bases. There are 16 residues in the CDR3. CDR1 and CDR2 from the germline V gene are SGHRS and YFSETQ. The trim removed 3 bases at V and 5 bases at J, leaving 11 bases unmatched. For the CDR3, the DNA is TGCGCCAGCAGCTCGGCACCCGGGACAGAAAGAAACACCATATATTTT. Translating gives CASSSAPGTERNTIYF.

The genes are TRBV2 and TRBJ2-7; TRBD2 agrees at 10 bases. J was trimmed by 5 bases and V by 6 bases; bases with no gene match: 7. The CDR3 length is 14 residues. Germline V lookup: CDR1 SNHLY, CDR2 FYNNEI. Here the CDR3 DNA reads TGTGCCAGCAGGGGTCGACTAGCGGGCCACGAGCAGTACTTC. Translation gives CASRGRLAGHEQYF.